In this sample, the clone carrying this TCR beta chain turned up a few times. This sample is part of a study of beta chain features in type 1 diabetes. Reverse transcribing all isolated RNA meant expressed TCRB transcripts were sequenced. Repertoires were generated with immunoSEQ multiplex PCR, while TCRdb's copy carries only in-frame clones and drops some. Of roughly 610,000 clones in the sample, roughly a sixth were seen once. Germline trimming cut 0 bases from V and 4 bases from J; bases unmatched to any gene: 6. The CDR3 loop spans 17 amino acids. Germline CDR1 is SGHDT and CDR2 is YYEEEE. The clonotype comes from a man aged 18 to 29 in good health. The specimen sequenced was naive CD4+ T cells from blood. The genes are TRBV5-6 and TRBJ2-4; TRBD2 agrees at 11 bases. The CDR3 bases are TGTGCCAGCAGCTTGGTACTAGCGGGAGCGGGGAAAAACATTCAGTACTTC. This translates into CASSLVLAGAGKNIQYF.